This entry concerns a single T cell receptor beta chain. The antigen remains unidentified. These data come from a study of cytomegalovirus exposure and HLA in healthy donors. Broader study findings: The classifier, whose performance was assessed in both the original and validation cohorts, reportedly diagnosed cytomegalovirus status with high specificity and sensitivity.

The donors formed part of the approximately 130-subject validation cohort, distinct from the roughly 620-subject first cohort. The table came from immunoSEQ multiplex PCR; TCRdb's copy has only in-frame clones and leaves some out. This repertoire shows 150,000 to 200,000 clones, roughly 89% found once; its top ten account for 4.2%. The sequencing sample was made of PBMCs. This receptor was taken from a man aged 18 to 30 in good health and CMV-seropositive.

The CDR3 nucleotides read TGCAGCGTTGAAAGGGACTCAGAGACCCAGTACTTC. It encodes CSVERDSETQYF. This rearrangement joins TRBV29-1 to TRBJ2-5; D perhaps matches TRBD2 (6 bases). Trimming stripped 2 bases from V and 4 bases from J, with 8 bases between. The germline V gene encodes CDR1 SQVTM and CDR2 ANQGSEA. The CDR3 covers 12 residues.